This paragraph covers one T cell receptor (beta chain) sequence. This record belongs to a study of blood T cell repertoires in COVID-19. Looking at the study overall: Spain, Italy and the United States supplied samples that represented acute and convalescent COVID-19. The analysed material was cDNA or gDNA that came from T cells, B-cell-depleted T cells, or PBMCs.

Trimming pared 0 bases from V and 6 bases from J, leaving 12 bases between. Germline-derived CDR1 and CDR2 are LNHNV and YYDKDF (reference sequence). The CDR3 loop spans 15 amino acids. Profiled with immunoSEQ multiplex PCR; TCRdb holds only in-frame clones, not every one. In the table there are 150,000 to 200,000 clones, about 85% of which are singletons. The TCR comes from a human donor with acute or convalescent COVID-19. The donor label of this sample is uncertain. The sample was peripheral blood. The chain has TRBV15 and TRBJ1-5, with D possibly being TRBD1 (5 bases). The CDR3 DNA reads TGTGCCACCAGCAGAGAATTCGCAGGGATTCAGCCCCAGCATTTT. This gives the protein CATSREFAGIQPQHF.